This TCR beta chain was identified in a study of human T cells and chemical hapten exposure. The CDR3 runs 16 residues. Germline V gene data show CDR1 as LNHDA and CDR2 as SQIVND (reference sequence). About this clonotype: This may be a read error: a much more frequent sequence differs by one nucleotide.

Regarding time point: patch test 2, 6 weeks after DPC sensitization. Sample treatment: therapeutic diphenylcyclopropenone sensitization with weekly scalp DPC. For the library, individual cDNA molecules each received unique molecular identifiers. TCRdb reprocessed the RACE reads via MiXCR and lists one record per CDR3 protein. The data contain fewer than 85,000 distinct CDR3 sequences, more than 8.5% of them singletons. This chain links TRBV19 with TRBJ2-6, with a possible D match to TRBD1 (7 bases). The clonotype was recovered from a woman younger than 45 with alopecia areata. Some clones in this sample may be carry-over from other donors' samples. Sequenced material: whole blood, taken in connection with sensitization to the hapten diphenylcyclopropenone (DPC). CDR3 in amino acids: CASSSGGPSGANILTF. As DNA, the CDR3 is TGTGCCAGTAGTTCAGGGGGGCCCTCTGGGGCCAACATCCTGACTTTC.